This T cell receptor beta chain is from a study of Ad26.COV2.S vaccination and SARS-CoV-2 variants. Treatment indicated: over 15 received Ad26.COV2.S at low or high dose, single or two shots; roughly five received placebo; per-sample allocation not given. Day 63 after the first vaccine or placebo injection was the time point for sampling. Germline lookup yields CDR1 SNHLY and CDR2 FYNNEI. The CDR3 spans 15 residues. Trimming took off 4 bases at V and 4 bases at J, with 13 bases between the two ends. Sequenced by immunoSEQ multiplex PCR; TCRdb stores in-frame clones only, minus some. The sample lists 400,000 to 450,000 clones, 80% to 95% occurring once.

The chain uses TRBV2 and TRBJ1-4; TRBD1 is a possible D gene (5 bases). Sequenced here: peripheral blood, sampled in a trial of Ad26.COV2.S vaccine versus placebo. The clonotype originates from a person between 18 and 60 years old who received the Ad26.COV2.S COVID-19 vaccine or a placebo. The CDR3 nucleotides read TGTGCCAGCAGTGTAAGTGGACACTTTAATGAAAAACTGTTTTTT. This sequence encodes CASSVSGHFNEKLFF.